What follows are 13 T cell receptor beta chains derived from one specimen sequenced in a study of yellow fever vaccine responses in identical twins. Using its own MiXCR run on the RT-PCR reads, TCRdb lists one record per CDR3 protein. The repertoire holds approximately 3,000 distinct CDR3 sequences, with more than 70% as singletons. Specimen: T cells from blood (PBMCs), unsorted or a sorted subset (not recorded which), collected before or after yellow fever vaccination (not recorded which). All receptors derive from a woman aged 18 to 35 who received the yellow fever vaccine.

This clonotype was picked up a small number of times. The chain carries TRBV23-1 and TRBJ1-3; D gene uncertain. TRBV23-1 is known as an ORF, though its function is uncertain. V was pared by 2 bases and J by 3 bases, with 17 bases between. This CDR3 spans 17 amino acids. Here the CDR3 reads CASSQRSDKPLGNTIYF. The CDR3 DNA is TGCGCCAGCAGTCAACGGTCGGATAAGCCTCTTGGAAACACCATATATTTT.

J is TRBJ1-5 and V is TRBV10-3, with D possibly TRBD1 on 6 matching bases. The CDR3 loop spans 14 amino acids. Trimming stripped 3 bases from V and 2 bases from J, with 8 bases between. Germline V gene sequence: CDR1 ENHRY, CDR2 SYGVKD. This chain's CDR3 is CAISEQGGNQPQHF. The CDR3 DNA reads as TGTGCCATCAGTGAACAGGGAGGCAATCAGCCCCAGCATTTT.

The chain links TRBV11-3 to TRBJ1-4; D gene unclear. Germline V gene lookup returns CDR1 SGHNT and CDR2 YENEEA. CDR3 length equals 14 residues. V lost 6 bases and J lost 4, with 12 bases in between. The CDR3 DNA is TGTGCCAGCAGAGGGATGGGCCGTAATGAAAAACTGTTTTTT. It yields the protein CASRGMGRNEKLFF.

This chain uses TRBV13 with TRBJ2-3; no definite D call. This CDR3 is 12 amino acids long. Germline assignment: CDR1 PRHDT and CDR2 FYEKMQ (reference sequence). V was trimmed by 2 bases and J by 6 bases, leaving 6 bases between them. The CDR3 is CASSLYGDTQYF. CDR3 in DNA: TGTGCCAGCAGCTTATATGGGGATACGCAGTATTTT.

V and J are TRBV29-1 and TRBJ2-1; D may be TRBD2 (6 bases). V was pared by 4 bases and J by 0 bases, with 10 bases between. The V gene's germline CDR1 is SQVTM and CDR2 ANQGSEA. The CDR3 is 14 amino acids. The CDR3 DNA reads as TGCAGCGTTGGGGTCGGGAGCTCCTACAATGAGCAGTTCTTC. It yields the protein CSVGVGSSYNEQFF.

The V gene is TRBV3-1, the J gene TRBJ2-3; D gene ambiguous. Germline CDR1 is LGHDT and CDR2 is YNNKEL (reference sequence). This CDR3 is built from 12 residues. Trimming shortened V by 1 base and J by 7 bases, and 6 bases separated the two germline ends. Written as DNA, the CDR3 is TGTGCCAGCAGCCAAGTGGGCAATACGCAGTATTTT. The encoded protein is CASSQVGNTQYF.

J is TRBJ2-7 and V is TRBV7-9, with unresolved D. The length of the CDR3 is 14 residues. Trimming pared 1 base from V and 1 base from J, leaving 8 bases between. The germline gives CDR1 SEHNR, CDR2 FQNEAQ (reference sequence). Here the CDR3 reads CASSLGHGSYEQYF. The CDR3, as DNA: TGTGCCAGCAGCTTAGGACACGGTTCCTACGAGCAGTACTTC.

The rearrangement uses TRBV11-2 and TRBJ2-1; D may be TRBD2 (6 bases). Trimming took 0 bases from V and 14 from J, leaving 17 bases between them. Germline CDR1 reads SGHAT; CDR2 reads FQNNGV. The CDR3 spans 14 residues. This CDR3 is CASSLEVGSVFKFF. CDR3 bases: TGTGCCAGCAGCTTAGAAGTCGGGAGTGTATTTAAGTTCTTC.

The V call is TRBV29-1, the J call TRBJ2-1; 7 nucleotides align to TRBD2. The V segment lost 4 bases and the J segment 3 bases; nucleotides outside the gene matches: 9. CDR3 size: 15 residues. Germline V gene sequence: CDR1 SQVTM, CDR2 ANQGSEA. The CDR3 protein is CSVGTPSGDYNEQFF. For the CDR3, the DNA is TGCAGCGTTGGAACCCCCAGCGGGGACTACAATGAGCAGTTCTTC.

The V call is TRBV12-3 or TRBV12-4, the J call TRBJ2-2; the D gene could be TRBD1 or TRBD2 (5 bases each). V was trimmed by 8 bases and J by 2 bases, leaving 9 bases between them. The CDR3 is made up of 13 amino acids. CDR3 sequence: CASRGPNTGELFF. CDR3 nucleotides: TGTGCCAGCCGGGGCCCCAACACCGGGGAGCTGTTTTTT.

The chain couples TRBV2 to TRBJ1-2; no clear D gene. CDR1 is SNHLY, CDR2 FYNNEI, per germline. V was shortened by 3 bases and J by 2 bases, with 7 bases between the two germline ends. The CDR3 extends over 13 amino acids. DNA for the CDR3: TGTGCCAGCAGTGATGAGGCGAACTATGGCTACACCTTC. The encoded protein is CASSDEANYGYTF. Full variable domain (outside the CDR3, taken from reference TRBV2 and TRBJ1-2): EPEVTQTPSHQVTQMGQEVILRCVPISNHLYFYWYRQILGQKVEFLVSFYNNEISEKSEIFDDQFSVERPDGSNFTLKIRSTKLEDSAMYFCASSDEANYGYTFGSGTRLTVV.

The rearrangement links TRBV11-1 to TRBJ2-5; D gene ambiguous. The ends were cut back, 1 base at V and 2 bases at J, with 11 bases in the middle. The CDR3 contains 15 residues. CDR1 and CDR2 from the germline V gene are SGHAT and FQDESV (reference sequence). The CDR3 loop reads CASSLVHPTQETQYF. CDR3 nucleotide sequence: TGTGCCAGCAGCTTAGTGCATCCTACACAAGAGACCCAGTACTTC.

The rearrangement joins TRBV29-1 to TRBJ2-5; D unresolved. In germline, CDR1 is SQVTM, CDR2 ANQGSEA. The CDR3 contains 11 residues. V was clipped by 4 bases and J by 8 bases, with 11 bases between them. As DNA, the CDR3 is TGCAGCGTTGGCAGTACCGAAACCCAGTACTTC. Translated, it gives CSVGSTETQYF.